The 29 T cell receptor beta chains reported below all come from one sample, sequenced in a study of PD-L1 blockade in urothelial cancer (dated 2017 in TCRdb). Libraries came from the immunoSEQ multiplex PCR assay. Here the immuneACCESS table is served through TCRdb, limited to in-frame sequences with V and J called. Missing clones are a known gap in these copies; in checked studies unresolved V genes cover under half, and the rest lacks a known reason. This sample has 25,000 to 40,000 clones in its table, and 75% to 85% of those were observed once. The ten largest account for roughly 33% of the sample. Material: PBMCs, obtained around atezolizumab (anti-PD-L1) treatment. These receptors all come from a man between 60 and 75 years old with urothelial cancer.

The J gene is TRBJ2-3, the V gene TRBV5-4; 10 bases match TRBD2. CDR3 size: 15 residues. Trimming cost V 5 bases and J 4 bases; bases outside gene matches: 7. Germline lookup yields CDR1 SGHNT and CDR2 YYREEE (reference sequence). The CDR3 here is CASSTAGGQADTQYF. In nucleotides, the CDR3 is TGTGCCAGCAGTACAGCGGGGGGGCAAGCAGATACGCAGTATTTT.

The chain has TRBV18 and TRBJ1-1; D not resolved. Germline loops: CDR1 KGHSH, CDR2 LQKENI. This CDR3 is built from 16 residues. V dropped 3 bases and J dropped 5 bases, with 19 bases sitting between them. The CDR3 DNA follows: TGTGCCAGCTCACCCCTCCGGTTAGGAGCGGGGACTGAAGCTTTCTTT. As protein: CASSPLRLGAGTEAFF.

The chain combines TRBV2 with TRBJ2-7, with 9 bases lining up with TRBD2. The V and J ends lost 11 bases and 7 bases, in that order; junction bases with no gene match: 12. The CDR3 is made up of 13 amino acids. Germline loops: CDR1 SNHLY, CDR2 FYNNEI. The chain's CDR3 is CARKRLAGWEQYF. The CDR3 DNA reads as TGTGCCCGTAAACGGCTAGCGGGGTGGGAGCAGTACTTC.

The chain couples TRBV6-6 to TRBJ2-1; maybe TRBD2 (5 bases). Germline CDR1 and CDR2: MNHNY and SVGAGI (reference sequence). The length of the CDR3 is 14 residues. V shed 7 bases and J shed 0 bases, with 10 bases lying between them. For the CDR3, the DNA is TGTGCCAGCATCGAAGGGAGCTCCTACAATGAGCAGTTCTTC. Translated, it gives CASIEGSSYNEQFF.

The chain combines TRBV20-1 with TRBJ2-7, with TRBD2 as a possible D gene (5 bases). Germline V CDR1 and CDR2: DFQATT, SNEGSKA (reference sequence). This CDR3 has 11 amino acids. The V gene lost 6 bases and the J gene lost 7 bases, with 13 bases spanning the gap. The CDR3 loop is CSAGRSGEQYF. The DNA for the CDR3 is TGCAGTGCGGGTAGGTCGGGAGAGCAGTACTTC.

The V and J genes are TRBV12-5 and TRBJ2-3; the match to TRBD2 covers 7 bases. The CDR3 covers 15 residues. Germline V gives CDR1 LGHNT, CDR2 FRNRAP. V shed 2 bases, J shed 5 bases, and the junction held 7 bases outside the gene matches. DNA of the CDR3: TGTGCTAGTGGTTTGCCTGCGGGAGAGGTAGATACGCAGTATTTT. Residues: CASGLPAGEVDTQYF.

This clone showed up just a few times. The V and J genes are TRBV29-1 and TRBJ1-1; the D gene is possibly TRBD1 (6 bases). This CDR3 contains 13 residues. V lost 6 bases, J lost 0 bases, and 11 bases lay in between. Germline values: CDR1 SQVTM, CDR2 ANQGSEA. The CDR3 loop reads CSVTGHLNTEAFF. Here the CDR3 DNA reads TGCAGCGTCACGGGACACCTGAACACTGAAGCTTTCTTT.

J is TRBJ1-1 and V is TRBV19, with TRBD1 identical over 7 bases. Germline CDR1 reads LNHDA; CDR2 reads SQIVND (reference sequence). The CDR3 is made up of 13 amino acids. V was clipped by 5 bases and J by 4 bases; unmatched bases: 4. The CDR3 region is CASSATGFTEAFF. CDR3 coding DNA: TGTGCCAGTAGTGCGACAGGGTTCACTGAAGCTTTCTTT.

The chain couples TRBV6-4 to TRBJ2-7; 9 bases line up with TRBD2. CDR3 length: 14 amino acids. J was trimmed by 6 bases and V by 4 bases; bases with no gene match: 7. Per the germline V gene, CDR1 is MRHNA and CDR2 is SNTAGT. CDR3 amino acids: CASSALAGSSEQYF. DNA of the CDR3: TGTGCCAGCAGTGCCCTAGCGGGAAGTTCCGAGCAGTACTTC.

The V call is TRBV4-1, the J call TRBJ2-1; the D gene is possibly TRBD2 (5 bases). This CDR3 is 15 amino acids long. Trimming shortened V by 3 bases and J by 5 bases, and 14 bases separated the two germline ends. The germline CDR1 and CDR2 sequences are MGHRA and YSYEKL. The CDR3 reads CASSQAVAWDNEQFF. In DNA form, the CDR3 reads TGCGCCAGCAGCCAGGCAGTAGCGTGGGACAATGAGCAGTTCTTC.

The CDR3 here is CASSVSGTGGDEQYF. The CDR3, as DNA: TGTGCCAGCAGCGTATCCGGGACAGGGGGGGATGAGCAGTACTTC. The chain links TRBV7-8 to TRBJ2-7, with 11 bases lining up with TRBD1. This CDR3 contains 15 residues. J lost 7 bases, V lost 5 bases, and 10 bases had no gene match. The germline CDR1 and CDR2 sequences are SGHVS and FQNEAQ.

This chain joins TRBV5-1 and TRBJ1-4, with 8 bases matching TRBD1. CDR1 is SGHRS and CDR2 is YFSETQ in the germline V gene. The CDR3 is 16 residues long. The J segment lost 3 bases and the V segment lost 1 base, leaving 5 bases of the junction unmatched. In DNA, the CDR3 is TGCGCCAGCAGCTTGTTGACAGGGGCACCTAATGAAAAACTGTTTTTT. Protein product: CASSLLTGAPNEKLFF.

The V and J genes are TRBV6-5 and TRBJ2-6; possibly TRBD2 for D (6 bases). This CDR3 contains 15 residues. Looked up from germline, CDR1 is MNHEY and CDR2 is SVGAGI. V lost 6 bases and J lost 0, with 9 bases in between. CDR3 region: CASRPGGSGANVLTF. The CDR3 nucleotides are TGTGCCAGCAGACCCGGGGGCTCTGGGGCCAACGTCCTGACTTTC.

This rearrangement joins TRBV7-8 to TRBJ1-4, with TRBD1 identical over 7 bases. Germline-derived CDR1 and CDR2 are SGHVS and FQNEAQ. The CDR3 runs to 17 residues. V shed 1 base, J shed 3 bases, and the junction held 8 bases outside the gene matches. The CDR3 DNA is TGTGCCAGCAGCTTAGGGGGGGCGGGACAGCCTAATGAAAAACTGTTTTTT. The encoded protein is CASSLGGAGQPNEKLFF. Complete variable domain (other parts from reference TRBV7-8 and TRBJ1-4): GAGVSQSPRYKVAKRGQDVALRCDPISGHVSLFWYQQALGQGPEFLTYFQNEAQLDKSGLPSDRFFAERPEGSVSTLKIQRTQQEDSAVYLCASSLGGAGQPNEKLFFGSGTQLSVL.

The chain has TRBV5-6 and TRBJ1-2, with a tentative D call TRBD1 (6 bases). Between the trimmed V and J ends, which lost 4 bases and 5 bases, there was a span of 18 bases. CDR1 SGHDT and CDR2 YYEEEE come from the germline V gene. The CDR3 is 15 residues long. The CDR3, as DNA: TGTGCCAGCAGCCCCAGGGGTTTTACCCTGTATGGCTACACCTTC. This sequence encodes CASSPRGFTLYGYTF.

This clone was counted only a few times. An end of the junction does not agree with germline; a read error may underlie this. The chain employs TRBV7-7 and TRBJ1-3; D ambiguous. Germline values: CDR1 SSHAT, CDR2 FNYEAQ (reference sequence). The CDR3 runs 14 residues. The CDR3 here is CASSLGDSGNTIYF. CDR3 bases: TGTGCTAGCAGCTTAGGAGATTCTGGAAACACCATATATTTT.

This clone was found a few times. The chain joins TRBV5-6 to TRBJ2-1; TRBD2 agrees at 10 bases. The V gene end was trimmed by 1 base and the J gene end by 6 bases; junction bases not matched to a gene: 7. The germline V gene encodes CDR1 SGHDT and CDR2 YYEEEE. The CDR3 runs 16 residues. CDR3 sequence (DNA): TGTGCCAGCAGCTTGACTAGCGGGGTTGGGGCCAATGAGCAGTTCTTC. It encodes CASSLTSGVGANEQFF.

In the case of this clone: A read error may account for a junction end that differs from germline. Other DNA variants within this sample encode the same CDR3. The J gene is TRBJ1-4, the V gene TRBV30; D not resolved. The germline gives CDR1 GTSNPN, CDR2 SVGIG (reference sequence). CDR3 length equals 12 residues. The CDR3 DNA sequence: TGTGCCTGGAGGAAGAGTGCTGAAAAGCTGTTTTTT. This encodes CAWRKSAEKLFF.

V and J are TRBV7-2 and TRBJ2-5, with D maybe TRBD2 (7 bases). Germline V gene lookup returns CDR1 SGHTA and CDR2 FQGNSA. The CDR3 contains 14 residues. With 0 bases removed from V and 5 bases from J, the gap between germline ends came to 10 bases. Written as DNA, the CDR3 is TGTGCCAGCAGCTTAGCGGGGGGGCCGGAGACCCAGTACTTC. Encoded protein: CASSLAGGPETQYF.

This clone has just one count. The chain carries TRBV19 and TRBJ1-2; maybe TRBD1 (5 bases). Per the germline V gene, CDR1 is LNHDA and CDR2 is SQIVND (reference sequence). The length of the CDR3 is 15 residues. V was shortened by 5 bases and J by 3 bases, with 16 bases between the two germline ends. CDR3 protein: CASSPFRGSYYGYTF. CDR3 bases: TGTGCCAGTAGTCCCTTTAGGGGCTCTTACTATGGCTACACCTTC.

This chain joins TRBV6-1 and TRBJ2-1; 11 nucleotides line up with TRBD1. J was trimmed by 8 bases and V by 8 bases; bases with no gene match: 8. The CDR3 sequence is 14 residues long. Germline loops: CDR1 MNHNS, CDR2 SASEGT. As DNA, the CDR3 is TGTGCCAGCCGGGACAGGGGGTTCGTCGATGAGCAGTTCTTC. This translates into CASRDRGFVDEQFF.

The chain combines TRBV7-9 with TRBJ1-1; TRBD1 might be the D (6 bases). Trimming removed 5 bases at V and 1 base at J, with 17 bases between. Germline V CDR1 and CDR2: SEHNR, FQNEAQ (reference sequence). The CDR3 is 16 amino acids. Here the CDR3 reads CASSVGTGGPNTEAFF. The DNA for the CDR3 is TGTGCCAGCAGCGTAGGGACTGGGGGCCCGAACACTGAAGCTTTCTTT.

The J gene is TRBJ2-7, the V gene TRBV5-4, with a weak D call TRBD1 (5 bases). Germline V gene lookup returns CDR1 SGHNT and CDR2 YYREEE (reference sequence). Deletions cut 4 bases from V and 5 bases from J, with 10 bases between. This CDR3 has 12 residues. DNA of the CDR3: TGTGCCAGCAGCCTTCTGACAGACGAGCAGTACTTC. Protein sequence: CASSLLTDEQYF.

This clone was detected only a few times. CDR3 nucleotide sequence: TGTGCCAGCTCACCAAACCAGGGGGAAGGTTCACCCCTCCACTTT. It yields the protein CASSPNQGEGSPLHF. The V and J genes are TRBV18 and TRBJ1-6, with 7 positions matching TRBD1. The germline gives CDR1 KGHSH, CDR2 LQKENI. The CDR3 totals 15 residues. J gave up 9 bases and V 2 bases, and 7 bases lay outside the gene matches.

As to this clone: This specimen includes other DNA sequences encoding the same CDR3. V is TRBV18 and J is TRBJ2-2; 8 bases are shared with TRBD1. V lost 3 bases, J lost 6 bases, and 0 bases stayed unmatched. The germline CDR1 and CDR2 sequences are KGHSH and LQKENI. The CDR3 sequence is 13 residues long. CDR3 region: CASSPTGAGELFF. The CDR3 nucleotides are TGTGCCAGCTCACCGACAGGGGCCGGGGAGCTGTTTTTT.

The chain joins TRBV18 to TRBJ2-1; 8 positions match TRBD2. V was clipped by 4 bases and J by 0 bases; unmatched bases: 2. Germline V gene lookup returns CDR1 KGHSH and CDR2 LQKENI. The CDR3 is made up of 15 amino acids. CDR3 protein: CASSLGRVSYNEQFF. The CDR3, as DNA: TGTGCCAGCTCACTCGGGAGGGTCTCCTACAATGAGCAGTTCTTC.

J is TRBJ2-3 and V is TRBV5-1; 7 positions match TRBD1. V lost 4 bases and J lost 2; bases outside the gene matches: 7. This CDR3 contains 15 residues. Germline V gene sequence: CDR1 SGHRS, CDR2 YFSETQ. CDR3 DNA: TGCGCCAGCAGCGCCCCGGGACAGTCCACAGATACGCAGTATTTT. It specifies CASSAPGQSTDTQYF.

The chain is built from TRBV6-5 and TRBJ1-4; TRBD1 agrees at 9 bases. Germline CDR1 reads MNHEY; CDR2 reads SVGAGI. The CDR3 is made up of 14 amino acids. Trimming took 6 bases from V and 8 from J; bases not matched to a gene: 7. The CDR3 coding sequence is TGTGCCAGCAGGGTGGGACAGGGCTTGGAAAAACTGTTTTTT. Protein sequence: CASRVGQGLEKLFF.

The chain couples TRBV15 to TRBJ1-3, with D maybe TRBD1 (5 bases). The CDR3 covers 16 residues. V gave up 0 bases and J gave up 7 bases, with 16 bases separating them. Germline V gene lookup returns CDR1 LNHNV and CDR2 YYDKDF (reference sequence). The CDR3 is CATSRDRDNRKNTIYF. CDR3 DNA: TGTGCCACCAGCAGAGACAGGGATAATAGGAAGAACACCATATATTTT.